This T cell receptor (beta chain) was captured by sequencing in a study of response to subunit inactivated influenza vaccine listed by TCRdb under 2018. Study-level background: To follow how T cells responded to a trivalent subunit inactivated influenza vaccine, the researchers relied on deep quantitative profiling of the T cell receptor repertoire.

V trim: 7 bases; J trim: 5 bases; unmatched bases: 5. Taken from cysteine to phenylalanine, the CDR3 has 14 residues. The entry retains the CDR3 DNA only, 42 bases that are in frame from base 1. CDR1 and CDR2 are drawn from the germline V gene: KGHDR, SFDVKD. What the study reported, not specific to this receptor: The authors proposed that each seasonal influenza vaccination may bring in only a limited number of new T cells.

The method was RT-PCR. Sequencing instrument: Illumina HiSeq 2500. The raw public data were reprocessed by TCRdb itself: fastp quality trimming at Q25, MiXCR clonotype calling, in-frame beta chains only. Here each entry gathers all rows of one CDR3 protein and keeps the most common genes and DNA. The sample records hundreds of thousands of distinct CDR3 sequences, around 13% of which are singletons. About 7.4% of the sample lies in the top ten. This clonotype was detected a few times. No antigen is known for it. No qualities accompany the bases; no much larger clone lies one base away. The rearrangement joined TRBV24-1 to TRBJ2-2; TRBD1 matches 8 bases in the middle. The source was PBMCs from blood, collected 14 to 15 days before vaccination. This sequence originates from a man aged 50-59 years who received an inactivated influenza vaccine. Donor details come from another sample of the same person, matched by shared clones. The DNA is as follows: TGTGCCACCAGAGGACAGGGTGATACCGGGGAGCTGTTTTTT. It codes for CATRGQGDTGELFF.